This TCR beta chain was captured by sequencing in a study of neoadjuvant anti-PD-1 for oral cavity cancer. In germline, CDR1 is WNHNN, CDR2 SYGVQD (reference sequence). This CDR3 is built from 13 residues. As for this clone: Its antigen is undetermined. At one of its ends the junction is not consistent with the germline gene, which may arise from a read error.

Assay used: immunoSEQ multiplex PCR; TCRdb lists only in-frame clones, some missing. This sample has roughly 68,000 clones; roughly nine tenths occur once, and the top ten carry approximately 2.8%. Time point denoted: after neoadjuvant nivolumab, at surgical resection. Patients were newly diagnosed with stage II-IVA oral cavity squamous cell carcinoma without prior systemic or radiation treatment. These oral cavity squamous cell carcinomas were HPV-negative and locally advanced. PBMCs were not maintained or expanded in culture before analysis. Study conclusions and caveats: Non-responders to neoadjuvant nivolumab had significantly more clonal PBMC T cells than responders.

The receptor was derived from a person between 40 and 85 years old with oral cavity squamous cell carcinoma. The chain carries TRBV10-1 and TRBJ2-7; 8 nucleotides align to TRBD1. Sample: PBMCs, taken after nivolumab (anti-PD-1) treatment. CDR3 DNA sequence: TGCGCCAGCAACCGCGACAGGGGCGGCGAGCGGTACTTC. It translates to CASNRDRGGERYF.